The T cell receptor (beta chain) described here comes from a study of cytomegalovirus exposure and HLA in healthy donors. Study-wide results and limits: Analysis was performed later, and it showed HLA-associated TCR beta chains to be more clonally expanded than equally common others. At a 0.05 false discovery rate, a later analysis found about 17,000 TCR beta sequences to be associated with HLA alleles.

To note about this clone: The target antigen is unknown.

The V gene's germline CDR1 is SGHTA and CDR2 FQGNSA. With 9 bases clipped from V and 2 bases from J, the junction kept 5 bases outside the gene matches. This CDR3 contains 13 residues. PCR employed 60 Vbeta and 13 Jbeta primers. The repertoire was sequenced with immunoSEQ multiplex PCR; TCRdb's copy has only in-frame clones and lacks some. Of 95,000 or so clones listed, 81% are singletons. This chain uses TRBV7-2 with TRBJ2-5; 8 bases are shared with TRBD2. Material: PBMCs. The sequence derives from a woman in her 70s in good health and CMV-seropositive. The CDR3 region is CASSGLVQETQYF. As DNA, the CDR3 is TGTGCCAGTTCGGGACTAGTGCAAGAGACCCAGTACTTC.